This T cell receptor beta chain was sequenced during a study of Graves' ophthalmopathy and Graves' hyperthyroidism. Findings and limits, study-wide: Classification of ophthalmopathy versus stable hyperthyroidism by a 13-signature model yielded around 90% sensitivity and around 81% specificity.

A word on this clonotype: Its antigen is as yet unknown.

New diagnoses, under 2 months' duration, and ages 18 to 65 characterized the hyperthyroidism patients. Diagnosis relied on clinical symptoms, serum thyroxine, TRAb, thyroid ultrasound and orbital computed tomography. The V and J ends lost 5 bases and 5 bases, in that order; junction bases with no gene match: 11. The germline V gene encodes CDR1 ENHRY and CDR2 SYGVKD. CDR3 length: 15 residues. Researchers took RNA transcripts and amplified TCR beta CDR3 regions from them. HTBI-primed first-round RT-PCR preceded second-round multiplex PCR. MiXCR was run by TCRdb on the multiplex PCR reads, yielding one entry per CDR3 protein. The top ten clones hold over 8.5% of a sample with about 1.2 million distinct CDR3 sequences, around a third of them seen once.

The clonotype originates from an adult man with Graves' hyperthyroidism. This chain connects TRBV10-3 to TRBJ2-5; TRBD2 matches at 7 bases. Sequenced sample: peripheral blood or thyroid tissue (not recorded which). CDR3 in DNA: TGTGCCATCAGTCGGTCGCGGGAGATGAGTGAGACCCAGTACTTC. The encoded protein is CAISRSREMSETQYF.